Included here is one T cell receptor (beta chain) sequence, with context. Its antigen is still unknown. The input lacks base qualities; no much larger clone sits a single base away. In the paper's terms, the treatment or condition label means: some 19 received Ad26.COV2.S at low or high dose, single or two shots; 5 received placebo; per-sample allocation not given. Repertoires of vaccine and placebo recipients were sequenced from samples collected on day 63 after the first injection. In Cohort 1b, roughly 25 adults aged 18-55 years were enrolled at a single site in Boston, USA, between 29 July and 7 August 2020. As a vaccine, Ad26.COV2.S was a replication-incompetent adenovirus type 26 vector that expressed a prefusion-stabilized SARS-CoV-2 spike protein derived from the original Wuhan strain. The CDR3 has 14 amino acids, counting the end cysteine and phenylalanine. Just the 42-base CDR3 DNA is kept, in frame starting at base 1. Trimming at the junction amounts to 2 bases on V and 5 bases on J, and the germline ends lie 13 bases apart. CDR1 KGHSH and CDR2 LQKENI were looked up in the germline V gene.

TCRbeta CDR3 regions were sequenced with the immunoSEQ Assay. After extraction, genomic DNA underwent amplification by bias-controlled multiplex PCR, followed by high-throughput sequencing. From the authors' description of their analysis: To quantify the absolute abundance of every unique TCRbeta CDR3 region, sequences were collapsed and filtered. T cell fraction was estimated by normalization of TCRbeta template counts to usable DNA, with usable DNA being measured through amplification of reference genes present in all nucleated cells. Repertoire TCRs were annotated as SARS-CoV-2-specific by exact matching of V gene, CDR3 amino acid sequence and J gene to a known reactive TCR set. The reference SARS-CoV-2 TCR set came from MIRA and was filtered for enrichment in COVID-19-positive ImmuneCODE repertoires, removing public or cross-reactive TCRs. Based on the MIRA antigens, annotated TCRs were further analysed at the level of specific ORF or position within ORF. Breadth was defined as the number of annotated unique rearrangements divided by the total number of unique productive rearrangements, and depth was defined as the summed frequency of the annotated unique rearrangements. Two-sided Wilcoxon rank-sum tests were used to compare TCR breadth between groups. TCRdb retrieved this table from immuneACCESS and kept in-frame rearrangements only. Not all clones are present; in checked studies, unresolved V genes account for under half, and no reason is known for the remainder. Clonal size and the V and J genes are those of that table, whereas D and trimming came from the DNA. This sample holds around 370,000 clones; more than 75% were observed only once. The ten largest clones capture around 3.3% of the sample.

These data belong to a study of Ad26.COV2.S vaccination and SARS-CoV-2 variants (dated by TCRdb to about 2021). Background for the entire study: Vaccine-arm donors were drawn from COV1001, a multicentre, randomized, double-blind, placebo-controlled phase I-IIa trial of Ad26.COV2.S in healthy adults. Blinding of investigators to trial group allocation was maintained during experiments and outcome assessment. The specificity and breadth of SARS-CoV-2-reactive T cell receptors after Ad26.COV2.S vaccination were assessed by TCRbeta repertoire sequencing. Dosing of Ad26.COV2.S was intramuscular, at either 5x10^10 or 1x10^11 viral particles, delivered as one shot or as two shots spaced 56 days apart. Trial participants were randomized into five groups of five, in which low-dose or high-dose Ad26.COV2.S was given once or twice, or placebo was given on both occasions. A total of around 32 samples were included in the TCR-sequenced set, comprising approximately 20 Ad26.COV2.S vaccine recipients, 5 placebo recipients and 8 SARS-CoV-2 convalescent individuals. Summary of the overall study and its limitations: The study lacked the statistical power to compare responses across vaccine doses or regimens. After vaccination, substantial breadth of spike-specific CD8+ and CD4+ T cell responses was reported. The authors noted that total T cell responses may have been underestimated by the TCR breadth and depth analyses. Non-spike TCR breadth was comparable between vaccine and placebo recipients, consistent with the vaccine containing only spike. Higher spike-specific TCR breadth was observed in Ad26.COV2.S recipients than in placebo recipients (P = 0.0014).

The sample here was peripheral blood, taken in a trial of Ad26.COV2.S vaccine versus placebo. This TCR came from a person between 18 and 65 years old who received the Ad26.COV2.S COVID-19 vaccine or a placebo. The chain links TRBV18 with TRBJ2-7; the D gene is possibly TRBD2, with 6 bases matching. The encoded CDR3 is CASSPTWEVDEQYF. The sequenced DNA is TGTGCCAGCTCACCAACGTGGGAGGTTGACGAGCAGTACTTC.